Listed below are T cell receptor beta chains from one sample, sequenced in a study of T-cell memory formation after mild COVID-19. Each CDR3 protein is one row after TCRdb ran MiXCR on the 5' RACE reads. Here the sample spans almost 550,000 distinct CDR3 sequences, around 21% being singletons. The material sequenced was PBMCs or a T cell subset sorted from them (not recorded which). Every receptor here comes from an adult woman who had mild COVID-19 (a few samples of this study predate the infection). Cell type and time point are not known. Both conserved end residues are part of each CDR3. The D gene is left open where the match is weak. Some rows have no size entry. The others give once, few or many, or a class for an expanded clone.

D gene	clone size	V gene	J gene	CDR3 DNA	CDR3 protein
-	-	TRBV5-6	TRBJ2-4	TGTGCCAGCAGCTTAGGAGGCTCCCCTCTAGCCAAAAACATTCAGTACTTC	CASSLGGSPLAKNIQYF
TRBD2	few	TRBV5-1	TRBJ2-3	TGCGCCAGCAGCTTGGGCGCGGGGGGCGCGGCAGATACGCAGTATTTT	CASSLGAGGAADTQYF
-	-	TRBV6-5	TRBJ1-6	TGTGCCAGCAGTTACGGTTATTCACCCCTCCACTTT	CASSYGYSPLHF
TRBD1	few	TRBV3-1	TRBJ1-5	TGTGCCAGCAGCCAGGACAGGATGCAGCCCCAGCATTTT	CASSQDRMQPQHF
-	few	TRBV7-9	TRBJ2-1	TGTGCCAGCAGCTACAGGGCCCCGAGCTACAATGAGCAGTTCTTC	CASSYRAPSYNEQFF
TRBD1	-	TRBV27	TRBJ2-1	TGTGCCAGCAGTTTATTAACAGGGGGCTATGAGCAGTTCTTC	CASSLLTGGYEQFF
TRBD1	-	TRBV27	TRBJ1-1	TGTGCCAGCAGCCCTAGGGGGCCGAGGTACACTGAAGCTTTCTTT	CASSPRGPRYTEAFF
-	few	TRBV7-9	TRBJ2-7	TGTGCCAGCACCGTAGTGGGGAGCGAGCAGTACTTC	CASTVVGSEQYF
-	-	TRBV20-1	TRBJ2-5	TGCAGTGCTAGGTTACAGGGAGGCGAGACCCAGTACTTC	CSARLQGGETQYF
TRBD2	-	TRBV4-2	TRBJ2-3	TGTGCCAGCAGCCAAACCGGGACTAGCGGGACAGATACGCAGTATTTT	CASSQTGTSGTDTQYF
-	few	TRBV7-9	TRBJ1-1	TGTGCCAGCAGCCCCCCTGGACGGGGATCTGAAGCTTTCTTT	CASSPPGRGSEAFF
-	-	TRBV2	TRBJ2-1	TGTGCCAGGAACCCCCTGAGGTTCCACAATGAGCAGTTCTTC	CARNPLRFHNEQFF
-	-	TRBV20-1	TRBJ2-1	TGCAGTGCTAGAGATCCCTCTCCGGAGGGCGGGTTCGATGAGCAGTTCTTC	CSARDPSPEGGFDEQFF
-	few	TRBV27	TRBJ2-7	TGTGCCAGCAGTTTAAGGCTAGCGCCGTCCTACGAGCAGTACTTC	CASSLRLAPSYEQYF
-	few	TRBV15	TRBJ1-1	TGTGCCACCAGCAGAGATAACTTGGGAGGGGCGAACACTGAAGCTTTCTTT	CATSRDNLGGANTEAFF
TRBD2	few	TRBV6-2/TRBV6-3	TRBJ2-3	TGTGCCAGCAGTTACTCGACTAGCGGGAGAACTGCAGATACGCAGTATTTT	CASSYSTSGRTADTQYF
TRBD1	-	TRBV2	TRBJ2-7	TGTGCCAGCGGAGCGGGACAGGGTGGCTACGAGCAGTACTTC	CASGAGQGGYEQYF
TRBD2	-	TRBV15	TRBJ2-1	TGTGCCACCAGCAGGATAGCGGGAGGAGACAATGAGCAGTTCTTC	CATSRIAGGDNEQFF
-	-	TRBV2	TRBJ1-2	TGTGCCAGCAGTGTGGATTTCAGCCGTTCACTCTATGGCTACACCTTC	CASSVDFSRSLYGYTF
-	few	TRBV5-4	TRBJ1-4	TGTGCCAGCAGCCCGGACAGCTATAATGAAAAACTGTTTTTT	CASSPDSYNEKLFF
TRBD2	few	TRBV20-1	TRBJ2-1	TGCAGTGCTAGTCTTCCTAGCGGTCCAAATGAGCAGTTCTTC	CSASLPSGPNEQFF
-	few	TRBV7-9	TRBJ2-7	TGTGCCAGCAGCGTGGACAGCCGGATCTCCTACGAGCAGTACTTC	CASSVDSRISYEQYF
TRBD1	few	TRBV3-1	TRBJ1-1	TGTGCCAGCAGCCGGATGACAGGGGGCACTGAAGCTTTCTTT	CASSRMTGGTEAFF
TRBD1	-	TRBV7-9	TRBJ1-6	TGTGCCAGCAGCTTGGTGACAGGGATTAATTCACCCCTCCACTTT	CASSLVTGINSPLHF
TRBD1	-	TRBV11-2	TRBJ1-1	TGTGCCAGCAGCCCAAAAACCGACAGGGACACTGAAGCTTTCTTT	CASSPKTDRDTEAFF
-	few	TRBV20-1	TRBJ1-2	TGCAGTGCTACGATGTCGGGGCAGGGCTATGGCTACACCTTC	CSATMSGQGYGYTF
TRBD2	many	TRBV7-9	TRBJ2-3	TGTGCCAGCAGCCCCCTTCGAGCTAGCGGGAGCACAGATACGCAGTATTTT	CASSPLRASGSTDTQYF
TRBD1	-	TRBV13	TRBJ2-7	TGTGCCAGCAGCTTCTACAGGGGAATCGACGAGCAGTACTTC	CASSFYRGIDEQYF
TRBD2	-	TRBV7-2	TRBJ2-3	TGTGCCAGCAGCTTAGACCGCCGCGGGGGTACAGATACGCAGTATTTT	CASSLDRRGGTDTQYF
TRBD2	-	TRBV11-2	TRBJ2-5	TGTGCCAGCAGCCTCCGTGGAGCTAGCGGGGCCCTGGGGACCCAGTACTTC	CASSLRGASGALGTQYF
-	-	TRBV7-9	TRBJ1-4	TGTGCCAGCAGCTTAGCGCTTGGGGGTGATGGTGAAAAACTGTTTTTT	CASSLALGGDGEKLFF
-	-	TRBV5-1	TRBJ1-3	TGCGCCAGCAGCTTGGAACACTCTGGAAACACCATATATTTT	CASSLEHSGNTIYF
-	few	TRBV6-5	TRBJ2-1	TGTGCCAGCAGTTTCCTTTCCCAGGGGTATCAGTTCTTC	CASSFLSQGYQFF
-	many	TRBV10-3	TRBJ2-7	TGTGCCATCACCCGGGGCCAGAACTACGAGCAGTACTTC	CAITRGQNYEQYF
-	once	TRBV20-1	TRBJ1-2	TGCAGTGCTGTTACAGGGAGTGGGGCTATGAACTATGGCTACACCTTC	CSAVTGSGAMNYGYTF
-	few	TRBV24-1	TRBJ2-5	TGTGCCACCAGTGATTTAACGTCAGGTATCCAAGAGACCCAGTACTTC	CATSDLTSGIQETQYF
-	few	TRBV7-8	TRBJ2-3	TGTGCCAGCAGCTCTACTGGGACAAAACGCACAGATACGCAGTATTTT	CASSSTGTKRTDTQYF
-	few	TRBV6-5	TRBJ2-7	TGTGCCAGCAGTCCTCGGCGGGAAACCTACGAGCAGTACTTC	CASSPRRETYEQYF
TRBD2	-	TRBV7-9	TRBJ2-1	TGTGCCAGCAGCGGGACTAGCGGGAAGGGCAATGAGCAGTTCTTC	CASSGTSGKGNEQFF
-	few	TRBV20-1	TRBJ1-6	TGCAGTGCTAATCAGGGCCGAGGATCACCCCTCCACTTT	CSANQGRGSPLHF
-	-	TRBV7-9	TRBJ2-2	TGTGCCAGCAGCTCAGGGAGTTGGCCCCCCACCGGGGAGCTGTTTTTT	CASSSGSWPPTGELFF
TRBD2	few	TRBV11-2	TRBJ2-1	TGTGCCAGCAGCTTAAATCGGGGTAGCGGGAATGAGCAGTTCTTC	CASSLNRGSGNEQFF
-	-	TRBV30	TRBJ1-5	TGTGCCGGTAACAGGTTTAGCAATCAGCCCCAGCATTTT	CAGNRFSNQPQHF
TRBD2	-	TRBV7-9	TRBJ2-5	TGTGCCAGCAGCTTCGGACTAGCGGGGGCGGGAGAGACCCAGTACTTC	CASSFGLAGAGETQYF
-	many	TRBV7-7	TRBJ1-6	TGTGCTAGCAGCTTAGCGGCAGAAACACCCCTCCACTTT	CASSLAAETPLHF
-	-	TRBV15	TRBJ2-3	TGTGCCACCAGCAAGGCGGCGGCAACAGATACGCAGTATTTT	CATSKAAATDTQYF
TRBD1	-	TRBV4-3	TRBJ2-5	TGCGCCAGCAGCCGGGGGACAGGGTATCAAGAGACCCAGTACTTC	CASSRGTGYQETQYF
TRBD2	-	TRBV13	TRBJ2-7	TGTGCCAGCAGCTTAGTTGGAACTAGCGGGAGCTACGAGCAGTACTTC	CASSLVGTSGSYEQYF
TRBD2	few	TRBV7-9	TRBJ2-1	TGTGCCAGCAGCTTAGGGTCTGGACTAGCGGGAGTTGAGCAGTTCTTC	CASSLGSGLAGVEQFF
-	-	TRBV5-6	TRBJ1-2	TGTGCCAGCAGCCGCGGCGCGGAAGTAGTCACCTTC	CASSRGAEVVTF
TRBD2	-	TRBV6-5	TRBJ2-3	TGTGCCAGCAGCTTGACTAGCGGGAGTGTCACAGATACGCAGTATTTT	CASSLTSGSVTDTQYF
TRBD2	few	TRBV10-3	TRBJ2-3	TGTGCCATCAGTGAACTAGCGGGATCAAGCACAGATACGCAGTATTTT	CAISELAGSSTDTQYF
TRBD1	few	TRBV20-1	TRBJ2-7	TGCAGTGCTAGGGCCGGGACAGGGGTTGCATACGAGCAGTACTTC	CSARAGTGVAYEQYF
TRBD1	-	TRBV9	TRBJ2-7	TGTGCCAGCAGCCCCCGGAGTAGTCTGGACAGGGACCCCTACGAGCAGTACTTC	CASSPRSSLDRDPYEQYF
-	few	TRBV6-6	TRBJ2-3	TGTGCCAGCAGTTTGAGCCCAGGGAGAACGCAGTATTTT	CASSLSPGRTQYF